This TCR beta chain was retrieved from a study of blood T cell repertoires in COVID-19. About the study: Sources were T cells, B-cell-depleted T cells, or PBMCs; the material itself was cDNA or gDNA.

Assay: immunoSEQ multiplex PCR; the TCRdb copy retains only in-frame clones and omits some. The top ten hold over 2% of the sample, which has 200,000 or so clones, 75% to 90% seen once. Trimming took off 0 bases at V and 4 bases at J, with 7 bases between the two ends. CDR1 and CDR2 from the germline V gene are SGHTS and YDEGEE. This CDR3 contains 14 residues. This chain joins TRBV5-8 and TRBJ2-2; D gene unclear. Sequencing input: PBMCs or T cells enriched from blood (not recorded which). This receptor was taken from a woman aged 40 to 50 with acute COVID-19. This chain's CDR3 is CASSLAFGTGELFF. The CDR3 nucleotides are TGTGCCAGCAGCTTGGCATTCGGCACCGGGGAGCTGTTTTTT.